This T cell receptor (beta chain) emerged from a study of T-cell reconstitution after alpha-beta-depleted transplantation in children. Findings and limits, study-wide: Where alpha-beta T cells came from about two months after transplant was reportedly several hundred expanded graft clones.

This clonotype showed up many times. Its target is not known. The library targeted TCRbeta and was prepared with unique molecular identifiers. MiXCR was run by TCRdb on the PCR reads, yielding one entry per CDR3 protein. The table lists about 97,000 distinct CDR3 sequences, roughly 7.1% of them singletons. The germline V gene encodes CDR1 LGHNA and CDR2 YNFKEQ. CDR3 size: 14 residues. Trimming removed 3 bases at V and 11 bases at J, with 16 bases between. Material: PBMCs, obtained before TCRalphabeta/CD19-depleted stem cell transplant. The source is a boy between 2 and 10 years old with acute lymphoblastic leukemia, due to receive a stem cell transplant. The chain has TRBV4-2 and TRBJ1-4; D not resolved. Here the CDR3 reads CASSQDEKFVKLFF. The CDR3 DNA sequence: TGTGCCAGCAGCCAGGACGAGAAGTTTGTGAAACTGTTTTTT.